The entry below gives a single T cell receptor beta chain sequence along with its context. This record belongs to a study of T cell changes during pregnancy in multiple sclerosis. Profiling relied on immunoSEQ multiplex PCR, and the TCRdb table lists in-frame clones only, not all of them. The repertoire has 45,000 to 60,000 clones, around 92% of them found once; the top ten carry nearly 0.2%. This CDR3 comprises 19 residues. Trimming removed 6 bases from V and 0 bases from J, with 27 bases in between. Germline V CDR1 and CDR2: MNHEY, SMNVEV (reference sequence). The chain has TRBV27 and TRBJ2-7; D may be TRBD2 (6 bases). Sequenced material: CD4+ T cells from peripheral blood mononuclear cells, taken in the second trimester of pregnancy. The sequence was obtained from a female donor with multiple sclerosis, enrolled in a pregnancy study. CDR3 coding DNA: TGTGCCAGCAGGGGCGGGGTGTCGCCCTGGGGGGAGCGCTCCTACGAGCAGTACTTC. It encodes CASRGGVSPWGERSYEQYF.